The subject of this entry is one TCR beta chain. There is no known antigen for this receptor. The record originates from a study of cytomegalovirus exposure and HLA in healthy donors (dated by TCRdb to about 2017). Looking at the study overall: An earlier analysis of about 560 of the donors reported 250 to 300 Gb of sequence data and about 120 million unique TCR beta sequences obtained from some 170 million T cells. An early release that covered fewer than 750 HLA-typed donors contained around 300 gigabases of sequencing data and tens of millions of unique TCR sequences. Of the roughly 400 genotyped donors, 75% to 85% were placed in the genetic ancestry cluster associated with self-reported Caucasian donors. The study aimed to test whether cataloging public T cell receptors could reveal signatures of past pathogen exposure. The T cell repertoires of under 750 subjects were profiled by immunosequencing and related to cytomegalovirus serostatus. A separate validation cohort of roughly 110 different subjects was used in addition to the roughly 670-subject first cohort. To predict cytomegalovirus infection status, the study combined high-throughput TCR immunosequencing, statistical association of individual TCRs with disease status, and machine learning. A later analysis re-analyzed previously published TCR beta repertoires from 650 to 800 donors and added high-resolution HLA genotyping to study TCR occurrence patterns. Rather than drawing on any new phenotypic data, the later analysis identified candidate immune exposures from TCR beta sequences and the way those sequences occurred across donors. To decide whether each TCR beta V gene segment behaved as functional or pseudogenic, an earlier analysis of some 600 of the donors relied on high-throughput TCR beta sequencing. Donor age, sex, ethnicity and CMV serostatus were compiled together with the repertoire data. A later genetic analysis used genome-wide SNP genotypes for about 60% of the roughly 700 donors, treating that subset as a discovery cohort. Every discovery cohort repertoire had been produced on one sequencing platform. Class I and class II HLA loci were covered by the typing at four-digit resolution. The number of donors typed differed by locus, with 629-630 for A, B, C, DRB1 and DQB1, around 520 for DQA1, nearly 610 for DPA1, and 400 to 490 for DPB1. Roughly 5 DR-DQ haplotypes were treated as single units for association and clustering because of strong linkage in the cohort. Across about 380 genotyped donors of the cohort, an average of about 250,000 unique TCR beta nucleotide sequences per donor were sequenced, and roughly 17% of those sequences were non-productive.

Receptor amplification or capture employed the immunoSEQ multiplex PCR assay. The multiplex PCR relied on a mix of 60 forward primers for TCR Vbeta segments and 13 reverse primers for TCR Jbeta segments. The CDR3 region of rearranged TCR beta genes was amplified from genomic DNA with a multiplex PCR assay. On the Illumina HiSeq System, the amplified TCR beta libraries were sequenced as 87-base-pair reads. For the original study's pipeline: A later analysis counted about 80 million unique TCR beta chains across the 600 to 850 repertoires, and 9 million to 14 million of these chains were shared by at least two donors. A nearest-neighbor algorithm error-corrected the raw reads and collapsed the reads into unique sequences, merging closely related sequences to remove PCR and sequencing errors. To assign V, D and J gene segments, CDR3 sequences were aligned to IMGT reference sequences. Each retained sequence needed at least a six-nucleotide match to both a V gene segment and a J gene segment. Rearrangements were classified as productive when the CDR3 lacked stop codons and remained in frame with V and J, and all other rearrangements were classified as non-productive. Following IMGT convention, CDR3 was defined as the stretch from the second conserved V-encoded cysteine up to the conserved J-encoded phenylalanine. The earlier analysis of about 570 of the donors excluded any sequence lacking an unambiguous match to a single V gene segment. An earlier analysis of 587 of the donors classified V segments as functional when productive rearrangements were above 56.7% and as segregating when the standard deviation between donors was above 5%. A statistical classification framework was built to diagnose cytomegalovirus status from the catalog of TCR beta chain sequences. V and J gene assignment, in a later analysis, came from comparing TCR nucleotide sequences with IMGT/GENE-DB human TR gene sequences. In a later analysis, CDR3 sequences and most-parsimonious VDJ recombination scenarios were assigned using the TCRdist pipeline. In a later analysis, each TCR beta chain was defined by its CDR3 amino acid sequence together with its V-gene family, and reads lacking a unique V-gene family were excluded. In a later analysis, a few hundred highly shared, low-generation-probability nucleotide sequences were removed to address suspected cross-contamination and a sequencing artifact. A later analysis calculated a clonal expansion index for each public chain from normalized within-repertoire ranks of inferred template counts. Generation probabilities in a later analysis came from a VDJ recombination model fitted to out-of-frame rearrangements, and those results were checked against IGoR. A later analysis scored TCR-TCR, TCR-HLA and TCR-CMV co-occurrence with hypergeometric tests, applying a repertoire-size bias correction to TCR pairs. In a later analysis, false discovery rates were estimated by permuting HLA or CMV assignments 20 times. In a later analysis, co-occurring TCRs were grouped with DBSCAN, and TCRdist sequence similarity was added when clustering was performed within HLA-allele-positive subsets. Co-occurrence clustering excluded repertoires with fewer than 30,000 or more than 120,000 public chains, plus five with anomalous nucleotide sharing. Entries here come from immuneACCESS through TCRdb and include only in-frame sequences with V and J called. Some clones fail to appear in such tables; in the studies checked, an unresolved V gene covers under half of the shortfall, and the cause of the remainder is unknown. The V and J calls and clone size are taken from that table; D and trimming were inferred from the DNA. In this sample's table one finds around 150,000 clones. The ten largest account for 2% to 3% of the sample.

The cohort was made up of around 720 healthy bone marrow donors. All cohort members were sampled while nominally healthy, although unrecorded immune exposures were likely present. The donor was CMV seronegative and was included in the group of about 400 seronegative cohort members. Every donor gave a peripheral blood sample, and the peripheral blood mononuclear cells from that sample were used for TCR beta sequencing. Genomic DNA extraction from the blood cell samples was performed with the Qiagen DNeasy Blood Extraction Kit. The CDR3 measures 15 amino acids from cysteine to phenylalanine. The read is trimmed to its CDR3 DNA, 45 bases read in frame from base 1. V is reduced by 1 base and J by 4 bases, leaving a spacing of 13 bases between them. The germline V gene encodes CDR1 PRHDT and CDR2 FYEKMQ (reference sequence). Study-wide conclusions, independent of this receptor: In a later analysis, most CMV-associated TCR beta chains were found to appear HLA-restricted, with HLA associations seemingly driven largely by CMV exposure. A later analysis found that TCR association rates varied across HLA loci, with DRB1 alleles showing the most associated TCRs and HLA-C alleles the fewest. In vitro tests confirmed that a few of the cytomegalovirus-associated TCR beta chains recognize cytomegalovirus antigens. An association between a missense DCLRE1C variant and V-gene and J-gene trimming of TCR beta chains was found in a later genetic analysis and replicated in an independent cohort. In an earlier analysis of more than 500 of the donors, most TCR beta V segments appeared in productive rearrangements about 90% or about 30% of the time, broadly matching IMGT annotations. Because some donors lacked HLA typing at each locus, the association tests relied only on the typed subset. Most TCR sequences were seen in very few donors, while some public TCRs were found in many individuals. Several of the top co-occurrence clusters appeared to be linked to parvovirus B19, influenza, CMV and Epstein-Barr virus, according to a later analysis. CMV serostatus was the only immune exposure information available for the cohort. In this cohort, only TCR beta chains were sequenced, and detectable features were limited by the absence of alpha or paired-chain data. A cluster of highly shared sequence variants was judged likely to represent a technical artifact of the sequencing pipeline. A later analysis associated around 16,000 TCR beta sequences with specific HLA alleles at a false discovery rate of 0.05. Sequencing depth was assumed to be roughly uniform across donors in the presence/absence analyses, though that assumption may not hold. Assigning TCR associations to individual alleles was difficult when HLA alleles, especially DR and DQ, strongly co-occurred. Roughly 17 rarely observed V segments, including chromosome 9 orphons, were excluded from the earlier analysis of several hundred of the donors because counts were too low. Linkage disequilibrium might explain the correlated functional status among segregating V segments, but an unknown experimental factor could not be excluded. Some IMGT-functional V segments, including TRBV6-2 and TRBV6-3, could not be told apart with the 87-base-pair reads, so those segments were excluded. In a later analysis, HLA-associated TCR beta chains were found to be more clonally expanded and to have lower generation probabilities than equally common non-associated chains. In both the original and validation cohorts, the classifier was reported to diagnose cytomegalovirus status with high specificity and sensitivity. Compared with the 666-donor mean, donors in an Asian-associated ancestry cluster had fewer N-insertions in productive TCRs, according to a later genetic analysis. The study gave a list of some 150 TCR beta chains associated with cytomegalovirus. A further reported finding was that TCR beta sequences accurately predicted the HLA-A and HLA-B alleles for most subjects in the first cohort. The authors suggested that the approach could potentially be extended to other disease states and immunological phenotypes.

This clonotype was sampled from a man aged 40-49 years in good health and CMV-seronegative. The chain is assembled from TRBV13 and TRBJ1-2; 6 matching bases give a weak D call of TRBD1. The source material was PBMCs. The DNA is as follows: TGTGCCAGCAGCTTAGAATCGGGGGGCCCCTATGGCTACACCTTC. Its amino acids are CASSLESGGPYGYTF. The CDR3, completed at both ends by the reference TRBV13 and TRBJ1-2 genes, gives the full variable domain AAGVIQSPRHLIKEKRETATLKCYPIPRHDTVYWYQQGPGQDPQFLISFYEKMQSDKGSIPDRFSAQQFSDYHSELNMSSLELGDSALYFCASSLESGGPYGYTFGSGTRLTVV.